These 12 T cell receptor beta chains came from one sample sequenced in a study of CD8+ T cells in alopecia areata. The sample's treatment: oral pan-JAK inhibitor, 5-10 mg twice daily. The authors extracted RNA and reverse transcribed it into cDNA as the sequencing template. Libraries were prepared by immunoSEQ multiplex PCR; TCRdb keeps only in-frame clonotypes and omits some of them. The repertoire holds approximately 43,000 clones, about 71% seen once, with roughly 20% in the top ten. The sequencing used CD8+ T cells sorted from blood, collected at week 4, from a patient treated with tofacitinib. The receptors originated from a human donor with alopecia areata.

The chain recombines TRBV4-3 with TRBJ1-1; D call uncertain. This CDR3 is 15 amino acids long. Germline CDR1 is LGHNA and CDR2 is YSLEER. V lost 0 bases to trimming and J lost 5 bases, with 13 bases between them. The CDR3 region is CASSQDRQVWTEAFF. Written as DNA, the CDR3 is TGCGCCAGCAGCCAAGATCGTCAGGTCTGGACTGAAGCTTTCTTT.

The CDR3 DNA reads as TGTGCCAGCAGTTTATCGCGGGGGGTGGACGAGCAGTACTTC. This codes for CASSLSRGVDEQYF. The chain has TRBV27 and TRBJ2-7; 8 positions match TRBD2. From germline, CDR1 is MNHEY and CDR2 SMNVEV (reference sequence). This CDR3 has 14 residues. V lost 0 bases to trimming and J lost 5 bases; unmatched junction nucleotides: 3.

The chain uses TRBV30 and TRBJ2-1, with D perhaps TRBD2 (5 bases). Looked up from germline, CDR1 is GTSNPN and CDR2 is SVGIG (reference sequence). Between the trimmed V and J ends, which lost 0 bases and 8 bases, there was a span of 8 bases. The CDR3 loop spans 12 amino acids. The CDR3: CAWSVSGYEQFF. CDR3 DNA: TGTGCCTGGAGTGTTTCGGGGTATGAGCAGTTCTTC.

This rearrangement joins TRBV6-4 to TRBJ2-1; D call uncertain. V lost 0 bases and J 6 bases, leaving 6 bases between the germline ends. The CDR3 extends over 13 amino acids. Germline CDR1 and CDR2: MRHNA and SNTAGT. The CDR3 loop is CASSDSWANEQFF. CDR3 nucleotide sequence: TGTGCCAGCAGTGACTCGTGGGCCAATGAGCAGTTCTTC.

This clone was detected once. This sequence joins TRBV29-1 and TRBJ2-5; maybe TRBD2 (6 bases). From germline, CDR1 is SQVTM and CDR2 ANQGSEA. This CDR3 spans 12 amino acids. V gave up 4 bases and J gave up 5 bases, with 11 bases separating them. The CDR3 here is CSVVDYLETQYF. In DNA, the CDR3 is TGCAGCGTTGTGGACTATTTGGAGACCCAGTACTTC.

This clone was seen a few times. The gene calls are TRBV29-1 and TRBJ2-1, with TRBD2 identical over 12 bases. The CDR3 extends over 13 amino acids. CDR1 and CDR2 from the germline V gene are SQVTM and ANQGSEA. V dropped 1 base and J dropped 9; count of bases not matched to a gene: 1. As DNA, the CDR3 is TGCAGCGTTGAAGCGGGACTAGCGGGTGAGCAGTTCTTC. Protein product: CSVEAGLAGEQFF.

In the case of this clone: At the DNA level, this CDR3 is encoded by other sequences in the same sample as well. V is TRBV4-3 and J is TRBJ1-5; 8 bases line up with TRBD1. CDR3 length: 15 residues. J gave up 4 bases and V 3 bases, and 5 bases lay outside the gene matches. CDR1 and CDR2 from the germline V gene are LGHNA and YSLEER. The CDR3 spells CASSQDRDANQPQHF. CDR3 sequence (DNA): TGCGCCAGCAGCCAGGACAGGGATGCGAATCAGCCCCAGCATTTT.

This clone was counted between two and nine times. This sequence joins TRBV29-1 and TRBJ2-7; TRBD2 matches 9 bases. The CDR3 has 13 residues. After removal of 6 bases from V and 0 bases from J, the junction contained 3 bases not matched to a gene. CDR1 is SQVTM and CDR2 is ANQGSEA in the germline V gene. The CDR3 sequence: CSVISGSSYEQYF. CDR3 DNA: TGCAGCGTAATTAGCGGGAGCTCCTACGAGCAGTACTTC.

The gene calls are TRBV30 and TRBJ2-2; perhaps D is TRBD1 or TRBD2 (5 bases each). CDR3 length: 15 residues. The germline V gene has CDR1 GTSNPN and CDR2 SVGIG (reference sequence). Trimming cost V 2 bases and J 6 bases, with 16 bases left between them. CDR3 protein: CAWSLDGAPPGELFF. In DNA form, the CDR3 reads TGTGCCTGGAGTCTCGACGGGGCGCCCCCCGGGGAGCTGTTTTTT.

The rearrangement uses TRBV29-1 and TRBJ2-5, with D possibly matching TRBD1 (7 bases). The V end was cut by 2 bases, the J end by 5 bases, with 18 bases between. The germline CDR1 and CDR2 sequences are SQVTM and ANQGSEA. The CDR3 contains 15 residues. The CDR3 DNA reads TGCAGCGTTGAAAAGGCGGGACAGCACCCGGAGACCCAGTACTTC. It yields the protein CSVEKAGQHPETQYF.

The chain combines TRBV13 with TRBJ2-7; 8 nucleotides match TRBD1. CDR3 length: 15 residues. The V gene end was trimmed by 2 bases and the J gene end by 6 bases; junction bases not matched to a gene: 9. In germline, CDR1 is PRHDT, CDR2 FYEKMQ (reference sequence). DNA of the CDR3: TGTGCCAGCAGCTTAAGGCAGGACAGGGTCTCCGAGCAGTACTTC. The encoded protein is CASSLRQDRVSEQYF.

This CDR3 is CASLPGSSYEQYF. In nucleotides, the CDR3 is TGTGCCTCCTTACCCGGGTCCTCCTACGAGCAGTACTTC. The rearrangement joins TRBV2 to TRBJ2-7; D remains unclear. The CDR3 is made up of 13 amino acids. Trimming took off 11 bases at V and 0 bases at J, with 14 bases between the two ends. Per the germline V gene, CDR1 is SNHLY and CDR2 is FYNNEI.